A selection of T cell receptor beta chains follows, all from one sample in a study of blood T cell repertoires in COVID-19. The protocol was immunoSEQ multiplex PCR, while the TCRdb copy is restricted to in-frame clones and leaves out a portion. Seen here are about 130,000 clones, 85% to 90% observed once, and the top ten hold 2% to 2.5%. The sample comprised peripheral blood. All receptors derive from a man in his forties or fifties with active COVID-19. Each CDR3 is given with its conserved first and last residue. D genes are given only for firm matches. Only some rows state a clone size, as once, few, many or a class for expanded clones.

CDR3 length: 13
D gene: -
clone size: -
V gene: TRBV7-9
J gene: TRBJ2-5
CDR3 protein: CASNKQGSETQYF
CDR3 DNA: TGTGCCAGCAACAAGCAGGGTTCTGAGACCCAGTACTTC

CDR3 length: 15
D gene: -
clone size: -
V gene: TRBV5-1
J gene: TRBJ2-2
CDR3 protein: CASSRSRTNTGELFF
CDR3 DNA: TGCGCCAGCAGCCGGTCCAGGACAAACACCGGGGAGCTGTTTTTT

CDR3 length: 14
D gene: -
clone size: -
V gene: TRBV11-2
J gene: TRBJ1-1
CDR3 protein: CASSFSGVVTEAFF
CDR3 DNA: TGTGCCAGCAGCTTTTCGGGGGTTGTGACTGAAGCTTTCTTT

CDR3 length: 15
D gene: -
clone size: few
V gene: TRBV5-1
J gene: TRBJ1-5
CDR3 protein: CASGVFPGGNQPQHF
CDR3 DNA: TGCGCCAGCGGGGTTTTTCCCGGGGGCAATCAGCCCCAGCATTTT

CDR3 length: 17
D gene: TRBD1
clone size: -
V gene: TRBV19
J gene: TRBJ2-6
CDR3 protein: CASSQGQGSLGANVLTF
CDR3 DNA: TGTGCCAGTAGTCAGGGACAGGGGTCTCTGGGGGCCAACGTCCTGACTTTC

CDR3 length: 17
D gene: -
clone size: -
V gene: TRBV5-1
J gene: TRBJ1-1
CDR3 protein: CASSPNQQGTKNTEAFF
CDR3 DNA: TGCGCCAGCAGCCCCAATCAACAGGGAACAAAGAACACTGAAGCTTTCTTT

CDR3 length: 17
D gene: TRBD2
clone size: -
V gene: TRBV5-5
J gene: TRBJ2-3
CDR3 protein: CASRKGAGGRSTDTQYF
CDR3 DNA: TGTGCCAGCAGAAAAGGAGCGGGGGGGCGGAGCACAGATACGCAGTATTTT

CDR3 length: 13
D gene: -
clone size: -
V gene: TRBV6-5
J gene: TRBJ1-3
CDR3 protein: CASTRPGGNTIYF
CDR3 DNA: TGTGCCAGCACACGCCCCGGGGGAAACACCATATATTTT

CDR3 length: 13
D gene: -
clone size: -
V gene: TRBV3-1/TRBV3-2
J gene: TRBJ1-2
CDR3 protein: CASSPPWEGGYTF
CDR3 DNA: TGTGCCAGCAGCCCACCCTGGGAGGGTGGCTACACCTTC

CDR3 length: 13
D gene: -
clone size: -
V gene: TRBV6-5
J gene: TRBJ2-3
CDR3 protein: CATTGTGTDTQYF
CDR3 DNA: TGTGCCACCACAGGGACGGGCACAGATACGCAGTATTTT

CDR3 length: 14
D gene: TRBD1
clone size: -
V gene: TRBV10-3
J gene: TRBJ1-2
CDR3 protein: CAISAGQSFDGYTF
CDR3 DNA: TGTGCCATCAGTGCGGGACAGTCTTTCGATGGCTACACCTTC

CDR3 length: 16
D gene: -
clone size: -
V gene: TRBV9
J gene: TRBJ1-1
CDR3 protein: CASSPSGGRMNTEAFF
CDR3 DNA: TGTGCCAGCAGCCCTAGTGGTGGGAGAATGAACACTGAAGCTTTCTTT

CDR3 length: 14
D gene: -
clone size: -
V gene: TRBV2
J gene: TRBJ1-2
CDR3 protein: CASSEGQGNYGYTF
CDR3 DNA: TGTGCCAGCAGTGAAGGTCAGGGAAACTATGGCTACACCTTC

CDR3 length: 16
D gene: -
clone size: -
V gene: TRBV4-1
J gene: TRBJ2-3
CDR3 protein: CASSQPGHTSADTQYF
CDR3 DNA: TGCGCCAGCAGCCAACCGGGACACACCTCCGCAGATACGCAGTATTTT

CDR3 length: 15
D gene: -
clone size: -
V gene: TRBV27
J gene: TRBJ2-7
CDR3 protein: CASSAGRTQGREQYF
CDR3 DNA: TGTGCCAGCAGTGCCGGCAGGACCCAAGGGAGAGAGCAGTACTTC

CDR3 length: 12
D gene: TRBD1
clone size: -
V gene: TRBV29-1
J gene: TRBJ1-1
CDR3 protein: CSVTGTDTEAFF
CDR3 DNA: TGCAGCGTTACCGGGACAGACACTGAAGCTTTCTTT

CDR3 length: 15
D gene: -
clone size: -
V gene: TRBV27
J gene: TRBJ2-3
CDR3 protein: CASSLSRRGRDTQYF
CDR3 DNA: TGTGCCAGCAGTTTATCAAGGAGGGGTAGGGATACGCAGTATTTT

CDR3 length: 14
D gene: -
clone size: -
V gene: TRBV18
J gene: TRBJ1-1
CDR3 protein: CASSPGGSSTEAFF
CDR3 DNA: TGTGCCAGCTCACCAGGGGGCTCGAGCACTGAAGCTTTCTTT

CDR3 length: 16
D gene: -
clone size: -
V gene: TRBV6-6
J gene: TRBJ1-5
CDR3 protein: CASSYLTDYSNQPQHF
CDR3 DNA: TGTGCCAGCAGTTACTTGACCGACTATAGCAATCAGCCCCAGCATTTT

CDR3 length: 12
D gene: -
clone size: -
V gene: TRBV15
J gene: TRBJ2-5
CDR3 protein: CATSRDRETQYF
CDR3 DNA: TGTGCCACCAGCAGAGACAGGGAGACCCAGTACTTC

CDR3 length: 14
D gene: -
clone size: -
V gene: TRBV15
J gene: TRBJ1-1
CDR3 protein: CATREGIRNTEAFF
CDR3 DNA: TGTGCCACCAGGGAGGGGATTAGGAACACTGAAGCTTTCTTT

CDR3 length: 16
D gene: -
clone size: -
V gene: TRBV4-3
J gene: TRBJ1-5
CDR3 protein: CASSQELGGGNQPQHF
CDR3 DNA: TGCGCCAGCAGCCAAGAACTAGGGGGTGGGAATCAGCCCCAGCATTTT

CDR3 length: 15
D gene: TRBD1
clone size: -
V gene: TRBV6-6
J gene: TRBJ2-7
CDR3 protein: CASTPRQGASYEQYF
CDR3 DNA: TGTGCCAGCACCCCGAGGCAGGGGGCCTCCTACGAGCAGTACTTC

CDR3 length: 15
D gene: -
clone size: -
V gene: TRBV6-6
J gene: TRBJ1-6
CDR3 protein: CASSYSPGSNPPLHF
CDR3 DNA: TGTGCCAGCAGTTACTCTCCGGGGAGCAATCCACCCCTCCACTTT

CDR3 length: 12
D gene: -
clone size: -
V gene: TRBV10-3
J gene: TRBJ2-5
CDR3 protein: CAISVDQETQYF
CDR3 DNA: TGTGCCATCTCGGTAGACCAAGAGACCCAGTACTTC

CDR3 length: 14
D gene: TRBD1
clone size: -
V gene: TRBV2
J gene: TRBJ1-5
CDR3 protein: CASSGGDRSQPQHF
CDR3 DNA: TGTGCCAGCAGTGGGGGGGACAGGTCTCAGCCCCAGCATTTT